The clone carrying this T cell receptor (beta chain) was recorded only once. The sample originates from a study of cytomegalovirus exposure and HLA in healthy donors. V gave up 7 bases and J gave up 6 bases; unmatched junction bases: 11. CDR1 and CDR2 (germline): MDHEN, SYDVKM. The CDR3 has 15 amino acids. PCR amplification relied on 60 Vbeta primers (plus 13 Jbeta primers). Assay used: immunoSEQ multiplex PCR; TCRdb lists only in-frame clones, some missing. This sample has some 160,000 clones, with approximately 80% found just once. The V gene is TRBV28, the J gene TRBJ1-3; 8 bases fit TRBD1. Source material: PBMCs. The receptor comes from a male donor in good health and CMV-seropositive. CDR3 in amino acids: CASTLPQGASNTIYF. The CDR3 DNA sequence: TGTGCCAGCACCCTTCCCCAGGGGGCCTCAAACACCATATATTTT. Full variable domain (remainder filled in from reference TRBV28 and TRBJ1-3): DVKVTQSSRYLVKRTGEKVFLECVQDMDHENMFWYRQDPGLGLRLIYFSYDVKMKEKGDIPEGYSVSREKKERFSLILESASTNQTSMYLCASTLPQGASNTIYFGEGSWLTVV.